What follows are 14 T cell receptor beta chains derived from one specimen sequenced in a study of T cell changes during pregnancy in multiple sclerosis (dated by TCRdb to between 2018 and 2021). Libraries were made using the immunoSEQ multiplex PCR assay. TCRdb re-hosts the immuneACCESS table, in-frame sequences only. Its copies lack some clones; in the studies checked, an unresolved V gene accounts for under half of them, and the cause for the rest is not known. The sample yields around 70,000 clones; around 94% were counted once. The biggest ten clones account for less than 2.5% of the sample. This sample comprised peripheral blood, obtained before pregnancy. These receptor sequences come from a female donor with multiple sclerosis, enrolled in a pregnancy study.

The chain recombines TRBV9 with TRBJ2-5, with 8 positions matching TRBD1. This CDR3 has 15 residues. V dropped 0 bases and J dropped 5; count of bases not matched to a gene: 6. Germline V CDR1 and CDR2: SGDLS, YYNGEE. The CDR3, as DNA: TGTGCCAGCAGCGTAGGGCCAGGGGGCATGGAGACCCAGTACTTC. Its translation: CASSVGPGGMETQYF.

This chain uses TRBV27 with TRBJ2-4; 8 bases line up with TRBD2. Looked up from germline, CDR1 is MNHEY and CDR2 is SMNVEV (reference sequence). The CDR3 contains 16 residues. Trimming at V came to 5 bases and at J to 3 bases, leaving 9 bases not matched to a gene. The CDR3 DNA reads TGTGCCAGCAGTCGTAAGCGGGAGACTGTCAAAAACATTCAGTACTTC. Protein sequence: CASSRKRETVKNIQYF.

The chain uses TRBV6-1 and TRBJ2-3; 8 bases match TRBD1. Per germline, CDR1 MNHNS and CDR2 SASEGT. The CDR3 runs 16 residues. Trimming took 3 bases from V and 0 from J; bases not matched to a gene: 5. CDR3 nucleotide sequence: TGTGCCAGCAGTGACCTTCGACAGGGGAGCACAGATACGCAGTATTTT. It translates to CASSDLRQGSTDTQYF.

The chain couples TRBV7-9 to TRBJ2-7, with 8 bases lining up with TRBD2. The CDR3 runs to 15 residues. The V gene's germline CDR1 is SEHNR and CDR2 FQNEAQ (reference sequence). J was trimmed by 3 bases and V by 4 bases; bases with no gene match: 8. The CDR3 sequence is CASSSTGTSNYEQYF. CDR3 coding DNA: TGTGCCAGCAGCTCTACCGGGACTAGTAACTACGAGCAGTACTTC. The full variable domain, its missing parts supplied by reference TRBV7-9 and TRBJ2-7, is DTGVSQNPRHKITKRGQNVTFRCDPISEHNRLYWYRQTLGQGPEFLTYFQNEAQLEKSRLLSDRFSAERPKGSFSTLEIQRTEQGDSAMYLCASSSTGTSNYEQYFGPGTRLTVT.

The J gene is TRBJ1-2, the V gene TRBV7-2; 7 nucleotides agree with TRBD1. The CDR3 has 13 residues. J lost 2 bases, V lost 7 bases, and 4 bases had no gene match. Germline assignment: CDR1 SGHTA and CDR2 FQGNSA. The CDR3 loop reads CASTPGQNYGYTF. In nucleotides, the CDR3 is TGTGCCAGCACCCCGGGACAGAACTATGGCTACACCTTC.

This rearrangement joins TRBV4-3 to TRBJ2-1, with 7 bases that match TRBD2. The J segment lost 5 bases and the V segment lost 1 base, leaving 14 bases of the junction unmatched. Germline CDR1 LGHNA, CDR2 YSLEER. This CDR3 is built from 18 residues. The CDR3: CASSQAWVGGSANNEQFF. In nucleotides, the CDR3 is TGCGCCAGCAGCCAAGCATGGGTGGGCGGGAGCGCAAACAATGAGCAGTTCTTC.

The V call is TRBV7-9, the J call TRBJ1-4; possible D gene TRBD1, 5 bases. V was pared by 0 bases and J by 2 bases, with 10 bases between. The CDR3 loop spans 16 amino acids. Germline V gene data show CDR1 as SEHNR and CDR2 as FQNEAQ (reference sequence). The CDR3 bases are TGTGCCAGCAGCTTAGCGTGGGGGGTGACTAATGAAAAACTGTTTTTT. Translation: CASSLAWGVTNEKLFF.

The J gene is TRBJ1-2, the V gene TRBV27; D uncertain. V was clipped by 6 bases and J by 6 bases, with 23 bases between them. Germline V gene sequence: CDR1 MNHEY, CDR2 SMNVEV (reference sequence). CDR3 size: 16 residues. Here the CDR3 reads CASSLLGSQAADGYTF. The CDR3 region has the DNA TGTGCCAGCAGCCTTCTCGGGAGCCAGGCCGCAGATGGCTACACCTTC.

This chain connects TRBV5-1 to TRBJ1-1, with D possibly TRBD1 on 6 matching bases. V was cut by 0 bases and J by 9 bases, with 9 bases left in between. Germline V gene data show CDR1 as SGHRS and CDR2 as YFSETQ. The CDR3 covers 12 residues. This CDR3 reads CASSLAGGQAFF. CDR3 nucleotides: TGCGCCAGCAGCTTGGCCGGGGGGCAAGCTTTCTTT.

The gene calls are TRBV7-9 and TRBJ2-5; 11 nucleotides match TRBD2. CDR3 length: 16 residues. The trim removed 1 base at V and 5 bases at J, leaving 6 bases unmatched. Germline V gene lookup returns CDR1 SEHNR and CDR2 FQNEAQ (reference sequence). The CDR3 loop is CASSLVSGRVRETQYF. The CDR3 nucleotides are TGTGCCAGCAGCTTAGTTAGCGGGAGGGTTCGGGAGACCCAGTACTTC.

The rearrangement links TRBV5-1 to TRBJ1-1; TRBD1 matches at 8 bases. The germline gives CDR1 SGHRS, CDR2 YFSETQ. The CDR3 spans 14 residues. V lost 7 bases to trimming and J lost 0 bases; unmatched junction nucleotides: 5. CDR3 nucleotides: TGCGCCAGCTGGACAGGGACTATGAACACTGAAGCTTTCTTT. This encodes CASWTGTMNTEAFF. The full variable domain, its missing parts supplied by reference TRBV5-1 and TRBJ1-1, is KAGVTQTPRYLIKTRGQQVTLSCSPISGHRSVSWYQQTPGQGLQFLFEYFSETQRNKGNFPGRFSGRQFSNSRSEMNVSTLELGDSALYLCASWTGTMNTEAFFGQGTRLTVV.

The chain recombines TRBV29-1 with TRBJ2-5; 7 bases align to TRBD2. Looked up from germline, CDR1 is SQVTM and CDR2 is ANQGSEA. This CDR3 has 13 residues. Trimming took 4 bases from V and 3 from J; bases not matched to a gene: 5. The CDR3 DNA sequence: TGCAGCGTTGCTGGGGGGGTGGAAGAGACCCAGTACTTC. Translating it yields CSVAGGVEETQYF. The full variable domain, in which reference TRBV29-1 and TRBJ2-5 provide the parts outside the CDR3, is SAVISQKPSRDICQRGTSLTIQCQVDSQVTMMFWYRQQPGQSLTLIATANQGSEATYESGFVIDKFPISRPNLTFSTLTVSNMSPEDSSIYLCSVAGGVEETQYFGPGTRLLVL.

The chain has TRBV5-4 and TRBJ1-1; no reliable D call. CDR1 is SGHNT and CDR2 is YYREEE in the germline V gene (reference sequence). Trimming took 3 bases from V and 1 from J, leaving 10 bases between them. The CDR3 consists of 14 residues. DNA of the CDR3: TGTGCCAGCAGCTCAGCAGGAACGAACACTGAAGCTTTCTTT. Translation: CASSSAGTNTEAFF.

The chain uses TRBV19 and TRBJ1-5; D call uncertain. Trimming took 1 base from V and 6 from J, leaving 7 bases between them. CDR1 is LNHDA, CDR2 SQIVND, per germline (reference sequence). The CDR3 runs to 13 residues. CDR3 loop: CASSIGARQPQHF. The CDR3 region has the DNA TGTGCCAGTAGTATAGGAGCGCGTCAGCCCCAGCATTTT.